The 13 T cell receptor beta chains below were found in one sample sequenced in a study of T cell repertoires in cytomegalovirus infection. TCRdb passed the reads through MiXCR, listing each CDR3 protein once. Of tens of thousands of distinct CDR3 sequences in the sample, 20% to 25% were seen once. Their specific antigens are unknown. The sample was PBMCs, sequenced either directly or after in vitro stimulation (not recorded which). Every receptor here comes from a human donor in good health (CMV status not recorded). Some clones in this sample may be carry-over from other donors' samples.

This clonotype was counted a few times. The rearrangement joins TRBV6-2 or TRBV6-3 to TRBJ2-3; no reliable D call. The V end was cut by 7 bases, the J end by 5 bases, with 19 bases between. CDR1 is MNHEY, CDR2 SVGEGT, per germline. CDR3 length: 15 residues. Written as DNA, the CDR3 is TGTGCCAGCAAACCAACCCCGCTGGCTGGAGATACGCAGTATTTT. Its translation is CASKPTPLAGDTQYF.

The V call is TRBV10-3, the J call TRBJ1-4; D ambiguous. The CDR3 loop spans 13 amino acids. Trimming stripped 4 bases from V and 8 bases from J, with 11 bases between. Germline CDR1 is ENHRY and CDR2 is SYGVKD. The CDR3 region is CAISVLLEEKLFF. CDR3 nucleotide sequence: TGTGCCATCAGTGTTTTATTAGAGGAAAAACTGTTTTTT.

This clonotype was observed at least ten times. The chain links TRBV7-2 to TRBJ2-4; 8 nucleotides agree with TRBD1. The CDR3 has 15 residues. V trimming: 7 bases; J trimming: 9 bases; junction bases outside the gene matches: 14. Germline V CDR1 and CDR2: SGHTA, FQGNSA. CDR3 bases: TGTGCCAGCAACCGAGGACAGGGTGGTTTTAGCATTCAGTACTTC. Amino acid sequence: CASNRGQGGFSIQYF.

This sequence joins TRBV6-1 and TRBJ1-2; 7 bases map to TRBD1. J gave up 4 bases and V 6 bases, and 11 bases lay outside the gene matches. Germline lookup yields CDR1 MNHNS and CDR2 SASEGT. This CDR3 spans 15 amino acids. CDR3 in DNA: TGTGCCAGCAGCCGAAGCGGACAGGCGGTCTATGGCTACACCTTC. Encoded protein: CASSRSGQAVYGYTF.

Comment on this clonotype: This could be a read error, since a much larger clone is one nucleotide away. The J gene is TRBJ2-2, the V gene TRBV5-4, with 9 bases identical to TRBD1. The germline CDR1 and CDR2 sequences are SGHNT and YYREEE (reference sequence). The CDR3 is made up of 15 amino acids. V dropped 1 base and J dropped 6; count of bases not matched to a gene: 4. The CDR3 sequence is CASSLRDREAGELFF. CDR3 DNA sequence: TGTGCCAGCAGCTTGCGGGACAGGGAAGCCGGGGAGCTGTTTTTT. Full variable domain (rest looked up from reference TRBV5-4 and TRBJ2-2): ETGVTQSPTHLIKTRGQQVTLRCSSQSGHNTVSWYQQALGQGPQFIFQYYREEENGRGNFPPRFSGLQFPNYSSELNVNALELDDSALYLCASSLRDREAGELFFGEGSRLTVL.

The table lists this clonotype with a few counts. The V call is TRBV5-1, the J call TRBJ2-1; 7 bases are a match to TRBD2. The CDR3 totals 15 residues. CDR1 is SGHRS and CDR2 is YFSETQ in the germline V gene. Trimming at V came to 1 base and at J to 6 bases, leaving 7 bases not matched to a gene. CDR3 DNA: TGCGCCAGCAGCTTGCTGTCTAGCGGTATCAATGAGCAGTTCTTC. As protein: CASSLLSSGINEQFF.

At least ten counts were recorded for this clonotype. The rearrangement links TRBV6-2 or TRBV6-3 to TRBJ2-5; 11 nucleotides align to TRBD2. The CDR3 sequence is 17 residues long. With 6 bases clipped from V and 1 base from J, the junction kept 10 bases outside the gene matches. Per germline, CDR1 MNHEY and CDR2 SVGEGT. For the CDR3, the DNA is TGTGCCAGCAGCCGTACTCCGACTAGCGGGATCCAAGAGACCCAGTACTTC. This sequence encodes CASSRTPTSGIQETQYF.

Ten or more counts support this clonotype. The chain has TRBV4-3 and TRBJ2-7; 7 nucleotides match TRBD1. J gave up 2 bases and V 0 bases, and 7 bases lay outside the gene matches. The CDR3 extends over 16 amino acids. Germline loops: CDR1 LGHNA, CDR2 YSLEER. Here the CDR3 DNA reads TGCGCCAGCAGCCAAGATCAGGCAGGGGGAACCTACGAGCAGTACTTC. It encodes CASSQDQAGGTYEQYF.

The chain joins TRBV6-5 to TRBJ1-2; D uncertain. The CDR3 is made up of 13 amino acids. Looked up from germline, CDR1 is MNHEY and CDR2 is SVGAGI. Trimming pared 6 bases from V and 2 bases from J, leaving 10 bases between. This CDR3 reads CASRPGRNYGYTF. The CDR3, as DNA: TGTGCCAGCAGACCCGGACGGAACTATGGCTACACCTTC.

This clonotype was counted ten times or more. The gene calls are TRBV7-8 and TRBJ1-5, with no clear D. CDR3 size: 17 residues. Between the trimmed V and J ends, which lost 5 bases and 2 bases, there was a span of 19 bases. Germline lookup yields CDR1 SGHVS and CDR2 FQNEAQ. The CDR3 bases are TGTGCCAGCAGCCTAAGTTGGCGCCAGGTGGGCAATCAGCCCCAGCATTTT. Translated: CASSLSWRQVGNQPQHF.

The CDR3 DNA is TGCAGTGCCAAAGGAGGACAGGGGGCGGGAAGCTCCTATAATTCACCCCTCCACTTT. Protein sequence: CSAKGGQGAGSSYNSPLHF. The chain joins TRBV20-1 to TRBJ1-6; 11 nucleotides match TRBD1. The CDR3 loop spans 19 amino acids. Germline CDR1 reads DFQATT; CDR2 reads SNEGSKA (reference sequence). V lost 6 bases, J lost 0 bases, and 13 bases stayed unmatched.

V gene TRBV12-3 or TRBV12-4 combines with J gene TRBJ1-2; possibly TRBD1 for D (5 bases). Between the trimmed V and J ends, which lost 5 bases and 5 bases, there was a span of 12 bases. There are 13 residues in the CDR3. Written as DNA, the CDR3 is TGTGCCAGCAGTCCCCAGGGAGGGTATGGCTACACCTTC. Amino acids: CASSPQGGYGYTF.

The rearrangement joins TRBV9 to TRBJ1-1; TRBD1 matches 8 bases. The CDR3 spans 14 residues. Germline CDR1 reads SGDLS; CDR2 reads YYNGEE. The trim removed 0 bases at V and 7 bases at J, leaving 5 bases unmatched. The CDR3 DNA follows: TGTGCCAGCAGCGTAGGGGGACAGGCTGTTGAAGCTTTCTTT. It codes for CASSVGGQAVEAFF. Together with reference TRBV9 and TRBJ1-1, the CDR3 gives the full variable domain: DSGVTQTPKHLITATGQRVTLRCSPRSGDLSVYWYQQSLDQGLQFLIQYYNGEERAKGNILERFSAQQFPDLHSELNLSSLELGDSALYFCASSVGGQAVEAFFGQGTRLTVV.